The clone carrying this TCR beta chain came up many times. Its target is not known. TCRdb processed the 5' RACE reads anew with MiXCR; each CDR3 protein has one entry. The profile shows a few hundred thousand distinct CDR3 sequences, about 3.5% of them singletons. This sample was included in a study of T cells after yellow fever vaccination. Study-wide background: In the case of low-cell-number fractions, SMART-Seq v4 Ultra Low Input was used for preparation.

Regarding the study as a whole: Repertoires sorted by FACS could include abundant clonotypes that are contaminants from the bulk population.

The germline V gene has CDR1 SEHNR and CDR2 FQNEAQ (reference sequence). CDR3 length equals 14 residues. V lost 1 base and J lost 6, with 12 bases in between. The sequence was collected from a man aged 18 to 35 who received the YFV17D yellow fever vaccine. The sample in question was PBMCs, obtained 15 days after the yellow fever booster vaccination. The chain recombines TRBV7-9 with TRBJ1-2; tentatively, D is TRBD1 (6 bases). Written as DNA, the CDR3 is TGTGCCAGCAGCTTAGTCATACGGGACAATGGCTACACCTTC. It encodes CASSLVIRDNGYTF.